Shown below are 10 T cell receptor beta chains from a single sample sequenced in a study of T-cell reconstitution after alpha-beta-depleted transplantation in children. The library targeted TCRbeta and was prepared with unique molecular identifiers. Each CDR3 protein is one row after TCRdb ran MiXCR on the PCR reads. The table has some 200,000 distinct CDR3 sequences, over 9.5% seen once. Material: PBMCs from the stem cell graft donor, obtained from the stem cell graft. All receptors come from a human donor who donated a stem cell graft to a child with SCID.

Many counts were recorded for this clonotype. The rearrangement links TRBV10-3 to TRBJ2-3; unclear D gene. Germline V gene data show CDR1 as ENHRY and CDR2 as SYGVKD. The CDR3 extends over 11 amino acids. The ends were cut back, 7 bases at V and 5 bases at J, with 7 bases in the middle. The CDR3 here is CAITAEDTQYF. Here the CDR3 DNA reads TGTGCCATCACTGCGGAAGATACGCAGTATTTT.

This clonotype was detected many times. CDR3 sequence reads: CASSLTGFSGNTIYF. The DNA for the CDR3 is TGTGCCAGCAGCTTGACGGGTTTCTCTGGAAACACCATATATTTT. This chain joins TRBV7-8 and TRBJ1-3; no definite D call. CDR3 length: 15 amino acids. The V gene's germline CDR1 is SGHVS and CDR2 FQNEAQ. With 3 bases removed from V and 0 bases from J, the gap between germline ends came to 9 bases.

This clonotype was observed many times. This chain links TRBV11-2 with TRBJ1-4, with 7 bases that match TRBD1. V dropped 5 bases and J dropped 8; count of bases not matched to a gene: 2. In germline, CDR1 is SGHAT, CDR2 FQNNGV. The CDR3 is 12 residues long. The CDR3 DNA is TGTGCCAGCAGCGGCAGGGGGGAAAAACTGTTTTTT. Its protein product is CASSGRGEKLFF. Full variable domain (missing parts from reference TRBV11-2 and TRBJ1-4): EAGVAQSPRYKIIEKRQSVAFWCNPISGHATLYWYQQILGQGPKLLIQFQNNGVVDDSQLPKDRFSAERLKGVDSTLKIQPAKLEDSAVYLCASSGRGEKLFFGSGTQLSVL.

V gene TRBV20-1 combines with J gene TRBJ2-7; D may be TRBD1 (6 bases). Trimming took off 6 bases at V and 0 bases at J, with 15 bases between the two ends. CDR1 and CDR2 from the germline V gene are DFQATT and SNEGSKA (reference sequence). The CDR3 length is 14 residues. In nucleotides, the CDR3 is TGCAGTGCCGTAAGCTTCAGGGGCTCCTACGAGCAGTACTTC. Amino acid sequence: CSAVSFRGSYEQYF.

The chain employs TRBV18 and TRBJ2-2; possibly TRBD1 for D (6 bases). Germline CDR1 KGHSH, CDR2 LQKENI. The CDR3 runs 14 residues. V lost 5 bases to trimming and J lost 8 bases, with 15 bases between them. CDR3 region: CASSMGQSSGELFF. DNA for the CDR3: TGTGCCAGCTCAATGGGACAATCCAGTGGGGAGCTGTTTTTT.

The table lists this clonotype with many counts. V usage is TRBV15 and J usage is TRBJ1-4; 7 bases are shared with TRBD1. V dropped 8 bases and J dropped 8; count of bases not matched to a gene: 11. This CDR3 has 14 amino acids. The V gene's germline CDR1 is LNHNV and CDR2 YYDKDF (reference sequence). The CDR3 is CATSPGGREEKLFF. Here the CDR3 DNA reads TGTGCCACCTCGCCAGGGGGGAGAGAGGAAAAACTGTTTTTT.

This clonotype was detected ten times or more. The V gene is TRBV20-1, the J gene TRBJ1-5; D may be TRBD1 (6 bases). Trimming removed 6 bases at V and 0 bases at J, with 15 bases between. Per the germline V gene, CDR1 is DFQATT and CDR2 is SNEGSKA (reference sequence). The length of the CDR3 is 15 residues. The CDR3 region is CSARKTGPSNQPQHF. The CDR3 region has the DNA TGCAGTGCCCGCAAGACAGGACCTAGCAATCAGCCCCAGCATTTT.

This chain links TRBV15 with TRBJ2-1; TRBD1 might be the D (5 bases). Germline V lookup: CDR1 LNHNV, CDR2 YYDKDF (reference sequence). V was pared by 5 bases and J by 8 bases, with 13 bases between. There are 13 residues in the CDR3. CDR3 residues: CATSPLGADEQFF. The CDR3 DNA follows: TGTGCCACCAGCCCTCTTGGGGCGGATGAGCAGTTCTTC.

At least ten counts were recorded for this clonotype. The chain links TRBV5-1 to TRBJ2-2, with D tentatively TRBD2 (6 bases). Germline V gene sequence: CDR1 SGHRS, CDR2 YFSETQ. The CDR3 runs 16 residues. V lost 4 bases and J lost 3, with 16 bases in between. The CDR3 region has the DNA TGCGCCAGCAGCCCCAGACTAGAGTGGGACACCGGGGAGCTGTTTTTT. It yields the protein CASSPRLEWDTGELFF.

The CDR3 loop reads CASTQGSTDTQYF. As DNA, the CDR3 is TGTGCCAGCACTCAGGGTTCGACAGATACGCAGTATTTT. The chain uses TRBV25-1 and TRBJ2-3; TRBD1 is a possible D gene (5 bases). Trimming left V 7 bases short and J 3 bases short, with 11 bases between. CDR3 length: 13 amino acids. Per germline, CDR1 MGHDK and CDR2 SYGVNS.